What follows are 18 T cell receptor beta chains derived from one specimen sequenced in a study of blood T cell repertoires in COVID-19. Using immunoSEQ multiplex PCR, the repertoire was profiled, and TCRdb retains in-frame clones only, with some absent. Of approximately 100,000 clones in the sample, around 90% were seen once. What was sequenced was peripheral blood. The source is a human donor in a cohort sampled during active COVID-19.

The V call is TRBV3-1 (or the pseudogene TRBV3-2), the J call TRBJ2-5; 12 bases are a match to TRBD1. With 4 bases clipped from V and 5 bases from J, the junction kept 5 bases outside the gene matches. Germline V gene sequence: CDR1 LGHDT, CDR2 YNNKEL (reference sequence). This CDR3 has 15 residues. CDR3 loop: CASSRDRGRLETQYF. CDR3 in DNA: TGTGCCAGCAGCCGGGACAGGGGGCGCCTGGAGACCCAGTACTTC.

Remarks on this clone: Compared with germline, one end of the junction differs, possibly owing to a read error. The chain employs TRBV6-1 and TRBJ2-7; 9 positions agree with TRBD2. The V gene's germline CDR1 is MNHNS and CDR2 SASEGT. The CDR3 sequence is 10 residues long. The CDR3 is CASGERGARF. CDR3 DNA: TGTGCCAGCGGTGAGCGGGGGGCACGGTTC.

The chain couples TRBV5-1 to TRBJ2-7; D gene uncertain. V shed 1 base and J shed 3 bases, with 8 bases lying between them. The germline V gene has CDR1 SGHRS and CDR2 YFSETQ. This CDR3 has 13 amino acids. As DNA, the CDR3 is TGCGCCAGCAGCTTGTCGTCTGTCTACGAGCAGTACTTC. Protein sequence: CASSLSSVYEQYF.

The rearrangement joins TRBV6-4 to TRBJ2-7, with 11 bases matching TRBD2. The CDR3 consists of 17 residues. CDR1 MRHNA and CDR2 SNTAGT come from the germline V gene. V was clipped by 3 bases and J by 1 base; unmatched bases: 8. Here the CDR3 reads CASSDGGGTSGSYEQYF. The CDR3 DNA sequence: TGTGCCAGCAGTGATGGGGGAGGGACTAGCGGTTCCTACGAGCAGTACTTC.

The chain joins TRBV11-1 to TRBJ1-1, with D possibly being TRBD1 (5 bases). Trimming cost V 2 bases and J 9 bases, with 19 bases left between them. This CDR3 has 15 amino acids. Germline V lookup: CDR1 SGHAT, CDR2 FQDESV (reference sequence). DNA of the CDR3: TGTGCCAGCAGCTTAAATGACGGGGGACGCGGTAAAGCTTTCTTT. Translated: CASSLNDGGRGKAFF.

V is TRBV18 and J is TRBJ2-1; no definite D call. Germline CDR1 reads KGHSH; CDR2 reads LQKENI. The CDR3 extends over 16 amino acids. Trimming took off 0 bases at V and 7 bases at J, with 16 bases between the two ends. The CDR3 bases are TGTGCCAGCTCACCACCGGGCATCTCAGGTAGTAATGAGCAGTTCTTC. Protein product: CASSPPGISGSNEQFF.

This chain links TRBV9 with TRBJ1-4; 7 bases match TRBD1. The CDR3 runs to 14 residues. Germline V gene data show CDR1 as SGDLS and CDR2 as YYNGEE. J lost 5 bases, V lost 6 bases, and 7 bases had no gene match. DNA for the CDR3: TGTGCCAGCACCCCGGGACAGCTCAATGAAAAACTGTTTTTT. It encodes CASTPGQLNEKLFF.

V is TRBV28 and J is TRBJ2-7; D is undetermined. The V and J ends lost 5 bases and 4 bases respectively, with 6 bases between them. The CDR3 length is 11 residues. The germline CDR1 and CDR2 sequences are MDHEN and SYDVKM. This chain's CDR3 is CASSPEYEQYF. The CDR3 region has the DNA TGTGCCAGCAGTCCCGAGTACGAGCAGTACTTC.

V gene TRBV6-1 combines with J gene TRBJ1-1; D is unresolved. The CDR3 consists of 13 residues. CDR1 and CDR2 from the germline V gene are MNHNS and SASEGT. V lost 3 bases and J 3 bases, leaving 8 bases between the germline ends. CDR3 protein: CASSEFSHTEAFF. CDR3 in DNA: TGTGCCAGCAGTGAGTTCAGTCACACTGAAGCTTTCTTT.

The J gene is TRBJ2-5, the V gene TRBV14; D gene ambiguous. Germline CDR1 SGHDN, CDR2 FVKESK. The CDR3 sequence is 13 residues long. V dropped 1 base and J dropped 4 bases, with 7 bases sitting between them. The CDR3 loop is CASSQGLGETQYF. The CDR3 DNA follows: TGTGCCAGCAGCCAAGGGCTAGGAGAGACCCAGTACTTC.

The chain links TRBV19 to TRBJ2-4; TRBD2 matches 10 bases. V trimming: 4 bases; J trimming: 5 bases; junction bases outside the gene matches: 8. Germline values: CDR1 LNHDA, CDR2 SQIVND (reference sequence). CDR3 size: 16 residues. As DNA, the CDR3 is TGTGCCAGTAGTAGAAAAGCGGGAGGGGCCGAAAACATTCAGTACTTC. Amino acids: CASSRKAGGAENIQYF.

The chain's CDR3 is CASSPRRAGLNTGELFF. Here the CDR3 DNA reads TGTGCCAGCAGCCCCCGGAGGGCGGGGCTGAACACCGGGGAGCTGTTTTTT. V gene TRBV5-4 combines with J gene TRBJ2-2; D possibly corresponds to TRBD2 (6 bases). CDR3 length equals 17 residues. Germline CDR1 is SGHNT and CDR2 is YYREEE (reference sequence). The V and J ends lost 4 bases and 1 base respectively, with 17 bases between them.

This chain uses TRBV7-3 with TRBJ2-5, with 11 bases identical to TRBD1. Trimming removed 5 bases from V and 4 bases from J; junction bases left unmatched: 3. The V gene's germline CDR1 is SGHTA and CDR2 FQGTGA. CDR3 length equals 14 residues. The CDR3 DNA reads TGTGCCAGCAGCCCCGGGACAGGGGGAGAGACCCAGTACTTC. This sequence encodes CASSPGTGGETQYF.

The V and J genes are TRBV12-3 or TRBV12-4 and TRBJ1-6, with D unclear. CDR3 length: 13 residues. Trimming cost V 2 bases and J 7 bases, with 6 bases left between them. In DNA form, the CDR3 reads TGTGCCAGCAGTTTAATATCCAATTCACCCCTCCACTTT. This translates into CASSLISNSPLHF.

V usage is TRBV12-5 and J usage is TRBJ1-1; a possible D gene is TRBD1 (6 bases). This CDR3 spans 16 amino acids. V was pared by 0 bases and J by 6 bases, with 17 bases between. Germline V gives CDR1 LGHNT, CDR2 FRNRAP. This CDR3 is CASGLVPPGENSEAFF. The DNA of the CDR3 is TGTGCTAGTGGTTTGGTACCGCCAGGGGAGAATTCTGAAGCTTTCTTT.

The rearrangement links TRBV24-1 to TRBJ1-5, with 9 bases that match TRBD1. Germline V gives CDR1 KGHDR, CDR2 SFDVKD. Losses at the gene ends were 4 bases for V and 1 base for J; bases not matched to a gene: 4. There are 16 residues in the CDR3. The CDR3 spells CATSETGQGSNQPQHF. The CDR3 nucleotides read TGTGCCACCAGTGAGACGGGACAGGGAAGCAATCAGCCCCAGCATTTT.

This rearrangement joins TRBV4-1 to TRBJ1-1, with D perhaps matching TRBD1 (5 bases). From germline, CDR1 is MGHRA and CDR2 YSYEKL. The CDR3 sequence is 14 residues long. Trimming stripped 0 bases from V and 7 bases from J, with 12 bases between. CDR3: CASSQDYGGGEAFF. As DNA, the CDR3 is TGCGCCAGCAGCCAAGATTATGGGGGGGGTGAAGCTTTCTTT.

Only a few counts were recorded for this clone. V and J are TRBV28 and TRBJ1-2; 9 bases line up with TRBD1. Germline CDR1 MDHEN, CDR2 SYDVKM. Losses at the gene ends were 6 bases for V and 8 bases for J; bases not matched to a gene: 7. The CDR3 is 13 residues long. The CDR3 DNA follows: TGTGCCAGCAGGTGGACAGGGGTGAGAGGCTACACCTTC. Its translation: CASRWTGVRGYTF.